The clone carrying this TCR beta chain was observed a handful of times. The antigen is not known. Pooled in the analysis were second doses at about 4 or about 12 weeks. Germline V gene data show CDR1 as LGHDT and CDR2 as YNNKEL (reference sequence). V was clipped by 4 bases and J by 2 bases; unmatched bases: 9. The CDR3 length is 16 residues. This entry comes from a study of T cell responses to AZD1222 COVID-19 vaccine. General study points: After the peak T cell response, and only then, were repertoires sampled. Unmutated variant regions are reportedly the target of nearly half of TCRs that are spike-specific. Increased Spike-specific TCR breadth and depth were observed after two AZD1222 doses.

The repertoire was sequenced with immunoSEQ multiplex PCR; TCRdb's copy has only in-frame clones and lacks some. There are approximately 200,000 clones in the sample; about 93% occur only once, and 1% lies in the top ten. The source of this sequence is an adult who received the AZD1222 COVID-19 vaccine. The sequences come from peripheral blood, collected 28 days after the second AZD1222 dose. J is TRBJ2-7 and V is TRBV3-1 (or the pseudogene TRBV3-2), with 9 bases lining up with TRBD1. CDR3 amino acids: CASSPSDRGSAYEQYF. CDR3 coding DNA: TGTGCCAGCAGCCCATCCGACAGGGGGTCGGCCTACGAGCAGTACTTC.